The source of this TCR beta chain is a study of identical twins. Study observations and caveats: Invariant MAIT and iNKT cells may have partly biased zero-insertion analyses. Compared with models, monozygotic twins showed more out-of-frame TCR alpha sharing. Cord blood beta clonotypes present at high abundance carried fewer insertions; no such pattern appeared in memory repertoires.

TCRdb ran MiXCR on the 5' RACE reads and lists one entry per CDR3 protein. The sample shows about 160,000 distinct CDR3 sequences, under 4.5% of them seen only once. Germline-derived CDR1 and CDR2 are MNHEY and SVGAGI. The length of the CDR3 is 13 residues. V was shortened by 0 bases and J by 4 bases, with 5 bases between the two germline ends. This clonotype was seen ten or more times. Its antigen is not known. The clonotype was recovered from a man between 18 and 29 years old in good health. Material: memory T cells sorted from blood. The rearrangement links TRBV6-5 to TRBJ2-3; D gene ambiguous. The CDR3 is CASSYSRADTQYF. In DNA form, the CDR3 reads TGTGCCAGCAGTTACTCACGGGCAGATACGCAGTATTTT.